The 4 T cell receptor beta chains below all came from one sample that was sequenced in a study of beta chain features in type 1 diabetes. Study-level points and caveats: People with Type 1 diabetes carried modestly yet significantly shorter TCRB CDR3s in all four CD4+ subsets.

These receptors have no known antigen. cDNA synthesis used the whole RNA isolate, giving expressed TCRB sequences. Some clones are missing from TCRdb's copy, which holds only in-frame ones; the method was immunoSEQ multiplex PCR. The sample lists 310,000 or so clones; around 9.3% were seen once. Sequencing was done on a sample of central memory CD4+ T cells from blood. Receptors originate from a man younger than 40 with type 1 diabetes.

This clone occurred a few times. Other DNA sequences in this specimen translate into the identical CDR3. The chain links TRBV5-1 to TRBJ2-2, with D unclear. Per germline, CDR1 SGHRS and CDR2 YFSETQ. V lost 0 bases to trimming and J lost 0 bases, with 3 bases between them. CDR3 length: 14 residues. The CDR3 DNA sequence: TGCGCCAGCAGCTTGGCCTCGAACACCGGGGAGCTGTTTTTT. Protein sequence: CASSLASNTGELFF.

In nucleotides, the CDR3 is TGTGCCAGCGGCCCCTGGGGACAGGGAAAAGAGACCCAGTACTTC. Amino acid sequence: CASGPWGQGKETQYF. J is TRBJ2-5 and V is TRBV9; TRBD1 aligns across 9 bases. Germline V gene sequence: CDR1 SGDLS, CDR2 YYNGEE. J gave up 3 bases and V 7 bases, and 10 bases lay outside the gene matches. This CDR3 comprises 15 residues.

A word on this clone: The sample has other DNA sequences that encode this CDR3 too. V usage is TRBV18 and J usage is TRBJ2-3; D unresolved. CDR1 is KGHSH and CDR2 is LQKENI in the germline V gene. Trimming took off 3 bases at V and 2 bases at J, with 6 bases between the two ends. The CDR3 totals 13 residues. In DNA, the CDR3 is TGTGCCAGCTCACCCCCGGTCACAGATACGCAGTATTTT. Protein: CASSPPVTDTQYF.

This clone was detected only a few times. The V gene is TRBV5-1, the J gene TRBJ1-5; 7 bases match TRBD1. The J segment lost 3 bases and the V segment lost 5 bases, leaving 5 bases of the junction unmatched. The CDR3 is 14 residues long. Germline loops: CDR1 SGHRS, CDR2 YFSETQ. This CDR3 is CASRPGQDNQPQHF. DNA for the CDR3: TGCGCCAGCAGACCTGGACAGGACAATCAGCCCCAGCATTTT.